This TCR beta chain comes out of a study of CD8+CD57+ T cells in acquired aplastic anemia. General study results and limits: Patients and controls shared 25 to 30 CD8+ CDR3 sequences, highly expressed in patients.

A remark on this clonotype: Its antigen is unknown.

CD8+CD57+ cell expansion, shown by flow cytometry, had occurred in the patients selected for sequencing. Among the patients, all had severe acquired aplastic anemia. TCR beta VDJ and CDR3 profiling used genomic DNA as template. TCRdb independently ran MiXCR on the reads; one entry per CDR3 protein. The table lists around 130,000 distinct CDR3 sequences, approximately 61% of them singletons, with about 29% in the top ten. V was clipped by 1 base and J by 1 base, with 6 bases between them. CDR1 and CDR2 from the germline V gene are SGHRS and YFSETQ. CDR3 length equals 13 residues. The sample consisted of sorted CD4+, CD8+, or CD8+CD57+ T cells (not recorded which) from PBMCs. J is TRBJ2-7 and V is TRBV5-1; D call uncertain. The receptor comes from a human donor with aplastic anemia. The CDR3 loop reads CASSLSISYEQYF. CDR3 sequence (DNA): TGCGCCAGCAGCTTGAGCATTTCCTACGAGCAGTACTTC.